This T cell receptor (beta chain) came from a study of T cells after yellow fever vaccination. Study-wide context: The fractions with low cell numbers were processed using SMART-Seq v4 Ultra Low Input.

The CDR3 consists of 16 residues. Germline CDR1 and CDR2: SGHRS and YFSETQ. Germline trimming cut 3 bases from V and 6 bases from J; bases unmatched to any gene: 8. Study observations and caveats: After the booster, roughly 96% of CD4 and about nine tenths of CD8 primary-response clones were re-detected. Researchers report a weaker secondary response that nonetheless peaked faster, day 5 versus 15.

The authors made TCR cDNA by 5'RACE template switching, adding a universal primer site and UMIs. From the 5' RACE reads, TCRdb called clonotypes with MiXCR, one entry per CDR3 protein. The sample includes hundreds of thousands of distinct CDR3 sequences, less than 9.5% seen only once; the top ten take 3% to 3.5%. This clonotype turned up a few times. Its specificity is unknown. The input for sequencing was CD4+ T cells sorted from PBMCs, taken 5 days after the yellow fever booster vaccination. The chain employs TRBV5-1 and TRBJ2-3; 12 bases match TRBD2. The sequence derives from a man younger than 35 who received the YFV17D yellow fever vaccine. CDR3 loop: CASSSLAGGPADTQYF. The CDR3 DNA follows: TGCGCCAGCAGCTCACTAGCGGGGGGACCCGCCGATACGCAGTATTTT.